The 18 T cell receptor beta chains reported below all come from one sample, sequenced in a study of regulatory T cells in long-lasting Graves disease. Arm-PCR with iRepertoire HTBI primers amplified the CDR3 regions for these TCR beta libraries. TCRdb re-called the multiplex PCR reads through MiXCR, storing one row per CDR3 protein. Of around 480,000 distinct CDR3 sequences listed, roughly 15% are singletons. Regarding time point: newly diagnosed GD, antithyroid drugs for less than 3 months. The TCR library used RNA extracted from PBMCs. The sample was also linked to a second study, of T cells in Graves' hyperthyroidism and ophthalmopathy.

This material consisted of peripheral blood mononuclear cells (PBMCs), taken at new diagnosis, from a patient treated with antithyroid drugs. Receptors were obtained from a woman between 40 and 65 years old with Graves disease.

The sample holds many counts of this clonotype. The rearrangement links TRBV28 to TRBJ2-3; 7 positions agree with TRBD1. The CDR3 sequence is 14 residues long. The germline V gene encodes CDR1 MDHEN and CDR2 SYDVKM. Trimming removed 4 bases from V and 3 bases from J; junction bases left unmatched: 4. CDR3 protein: CASSSGTATDTQYF. In DNA form, the CDR3 reads TGTGCCAGCAGTTCCGGGACAGCGACAGATACGCAGTATTTT.

This chain uses TRBV5-1 with TRBJ2-7; D is perhaps TRBD1 (5 bases). The CDR3 has 14 residues. V dropped 1 base and J dropped 4 bases, with 12 bases sitting between them. Germline-derived CDR1 and CDR2 are SGHRS and YFSETQ. The chain's CDR3 is CASSLSDRKYEQYF. CDR3 nucleotides: TGCGCCAGCAGCTTGTCAGACAGAAAATACGAGCAGTACTTC.

The gene calls are TRBV28 and TRBJ1-2; possible D gene TRBD1, 5 bases. CDR1 is MDHEN, CDR2 SYDVKM, per germline. The CDR3 sequence is 12 residues long. Trimming removed 10 bases from V and 4 bases from J, with 13 bases in between. The CDR3 coding sequence is TGTGCCACCCGGGGACCGGGCTATGGCTACACCTTC. It encodes CATRGPGYGYTF.

This clonotype was counted ten times or more. A read error may explain this, as a much larger clone is one base away. V gene TRBV5-1 combines with J gene TRBJ2-2; TRBD1 matches at 8 bases. This CDR3 comprises 14 residues. Germline CDR1 and CDR2: SGHRS and YFSETQ. CDR3 in DNA: TGTGCCAGCAGTGGGACAGGGAACACCGGGGAGCTGTTTTTT. Translated, it gives CASSGTGNTGELFF.

V gene TRBV13 combines with J gene TRBJ2-3; no definite D call. The CDR3 length is 17 residues. The V end was cut by 2 bases, the J end by 2 bases, with 17 bases between. The germline CDR1 and CDR2 sequences are PRHDT and FYEKMQ (reference sequence). The CDR3 region is CASSLYVAHLHTDTQYF. As DNA, the CDR3 is TGTGCCAGCAGCTTATACGTGGCCCACCTACACACAGATACGCAGTATTTT.

Comments on this clonotype: This may be a read error, as it is one base from a much larger clone. The chain uses TRBV7-2 and TRBJ2-2; 10 bases map to TRBD1. From germline, CDR1 is SGHTA and CDR2 FQGNSA. The CDR3 has 18 amino acids. The CDR3: CVSSLGSLTGGSAGELFF. The CDR3 bases are TGTGTCAGCAGCTTAGGGTCCTTGACAGGGGGCTCGGCCGGGGAGCTGTTTTTT.

This clonotype showed up many times. The chain recombines TRBV6-5 with TRBJ2-1; 7 positions agree with TRBD2. There are 14 residues in the CDR3. CDR1 is MNHEY and CDR2 is SVGAGI in the germline V gene. Unmatched junction bases numbered 3, after V lost 1 base and J lost 6 bases. The CDR3 spells CASSYYGLGNEQFF. CDR3 in DNA: TGTGCCAGCAGTTACTATGGACTAGGCAATGAGCAGTTCTTC.

Details on this clonotype: Since a much larger clone is just one base distant, this may be a read error. This sequence joins TRBV28 and TRBJ1-5; a weak D match, TRBD1 (5 bases). Trimming removed 11 bases from V and 10 bases from J, with 18 bases in between. The CDR3 runs 12 residues. Germline CDR1 MDHEN, CDR2 SYDVKM. CDR3: CAGKQGLKPQHF. In nucleotides, the CDR3 is TGTGCCGGCAAGCAGGGTCTAAAACCCCAGCATTTT.

The V and J genes are TRBV9 and TRBJ2-6; D assignment may be TRBD1 or TRBD2 (7 bases each). The V end lost 0 bases, the J end lost 0 bases, and 13 bases lay between the germline ends. CDR1 SGDLS and CDR2 YYNGEE come from the germline V gene. The CDR3 length is 18 residues. The CDR3 loop reads CASSVGGGQHSGANVLTF. CDR3 DNA sequence: TGTGCCAGCAGCGTAGGGGGGGGACAGCACTCTGGGGCCAACGTCCTGACTTTC.

The chain carries TRBV5-4 and TRBJ2-4, with 9 bases fitting TRBD1. Germline loops: CDR1 SGHNT, CDR2 YYREEE (reference sequence). CDR3 size: 13 residues. V lost 0 bases, J lost 11 bases, and 3 bases stayed unmatched. CDR3 loop: CASSLDRGRVQYF. For the CDR3, the DNA is TGTGCCAGCAGCTTGGACAGGGGGCGCGTTCAGTACTTC.

Ten or more counts support this clonotype. This rearrangement joins TRBV10-3 to TRBJ2-2; D possibly matches TRBD1 or TRBD2 (6 bases each). V shed 5 bases and J shed 1 base, with 20 bases lying between them. The CDR3 loop spans 18 amino acids. In germline, CDR1 is ENHRY, CDR2 SYGVKD. CDR3: CAISWTIGDMGNTGELFF. The CDR3 coding sequence is TGTGCCATCAGTTGGACTATAGGGGACATGGGGAACACCGGGGAGCTGTTTTTT.

The chain combines TRBV19 with TRBJ1-3, with 7 bases that match TRBD1. J lost 0 bases, V lost 5 bases, and 7 bases had no gene match. CDR1 and CDR2 (germline): LNHDA, SQIVND (reference sequence). CDR3 length equals 16 residues. CDR3 nucleotide sequence: TGTGCCAGTAGTGCGACGGGACAGATCTCTGGAAACACCATATATTTT. It yields the protein CASSATGQISGNTIYF. The entire variable domain, with the rest obtained from reference TRBV19 and TRBJ1-3, is as follows: DGGITQSPKYLFRKEGQNVTLSCEQNLNHDAMYWYRQDPGQGLRLIYYSQIVNDFQKGDIAEGYSVSREKKESFPLTVTSAQKNPTAFYLCASSATGQISGNTIYFGEGSWLTVV.

The CDR3 nucleotides read TGCAGCGTTGAAGAAGGGGACAGCCTCTCCTACGAGCAGTACTTC. This gives the protein CSVEEGDSLSYEQYF. The chain uses TRBV29-1 and TRBJ2-7, with 7 bases fitting TRBD1. Looked up from germline, CDR1 is SQVTM and CDR2 is ANQGSEA. The CDR3 has 15 residues. The ends lost 0 bases at V and 0 bases at J; junction bases unmatched: 5.

This clonotype was seen a handful of times. The chain recombines TRBV5-1 with TRBJ2-2, with D possibly being TRBD1 or TRBD2 (5 bases each). Trimming cost V 5 bases and J 4 bases, with 12 bases left between them. Looked up from germline, CDR1 is SGHRS and CDR2 is YFSETQ. This CDR3 spans 14 amino acids. CDR3 coding DNA: TGCGCCAGCAGTTTCGGGACCGTCACCGGGGAGCTGTTTTTT. Protein: CASSFGTVTGELFF. The full variable domain, in which reference TRBV5-1 and TRBJ2-2 provide the parts outside the CDR3, is KAGVTQTPRYLIKTRGQQVTLSCSPISGHRSVSWYQQTPGQGLQFLFEYFSETQRNKGNFPGRFSGRQFSNSRSEMNVSTLELGDSALYLCASSFGTVTGELFFGEGSRLTVL.

This clonotype showed up many times. The chain links TRBV5-1 to TRBJ1-5; 8 nucleotides line up with TRBD1. There are 20 residues in the CDR3. CDR1 is SGHRS and CDR2 is YFSETQ in the germline V gene. Trimming at V came to 0 bases and at J to 1 base, leaving 15 bases not matched to a gene. The CDR3 here is CASSLGGQARSFRSNQPQHF. The CDR3 DNA sequence: TGCGCCAGCAGCTTGGGGGGACAGGCGAGGAGTTTTAGGAGCAATCAGCCCCAGCATTTT. Looking up the rest from reference TRBV5-1 and TRBJ1-5 gives the full variable domain: KAGVTQTPRYLIKTRGQQVTLSCSPISGHRSVSWYQQTPGQGLQFLFEYFSETQRNKGNFPGRFSGRQFSNSRSEMNVSTLELGDSALYLCASSLGGQARSFRSNQPQHFGDGTRLSIL.

This clonotype was seen ten or more times. This chain connects TRBV11-2 to TRBJ2-3; 10 bases map to TRBD2. CDR1 SGHAT and CDR2 FQNNGV come from the germline V gene. Unmatched junction bases numbered 4, after V lost 0 bases and J lost 13 bases. This CDR3 comprises 13 residues. In DNA form, the CDR3 reads TGTGCCAGCAGCTTAGATGGGGGGACTAGCGAGTATTTT. Protein product: CASSLDGGTSEYF.

This chain links TRBV5-1 with TRBJ1-1; tentative D call: TRBD1 (5 bases). Trimming stripped 4 bases from V and 2 bases from J, with 15 bases between. Germline V gene data show CDR1 as SGHRS and CDR2 as YFSETQ. The CDR3 consists of 15 residues. The CDR3 loop reads CASSKTTVANTEAFF. The CDR3 nucleotides read TGCGCCAGCAGCAAGACGACAGTGGCCAACACTGAAGCTTTCTTT.

V usage is TRBV7-8 and J usage is TRBJ1-6; D remains ambiguous. This CDR3 spans 13 amino acids. V was shortened by 5 bases and J by 10 bases, with 12 bases between the two germline ends. The germline V gene has CDR1 SGHVS and CDR2 FQNEAQ. The CDR3 loop reads CASSPLLDSPLHF. The CDR3 nucleotides read TGTGCCAGCAGCCCCCTGTTGGACTCACCCCTCCACTTT.